The clone carrying this T cell receptor beta chain was counted only a few times. Its antigen is as yet unknown. This record comes from a study of a mutant IDH1 vaccine in newly diagnosed glioma. Study at large: Investigators started vaccination 4-6 weeks after radiotherapy alone, or with temozolomide cycles.

V was shortened by 4 bases and J by 1 base, with 8 bases between the two germline ends. The CDR3 runs 13 residues. In germline, CDR1 is SGHNT, CDR2 YYREEE (reference sequence). TCRdb keeps only in-frame clones here, not all; method: immunoSEQ multiplex PCR. The table lists 44,000 or so clones, approximately 81% of them singletons. The time point here: week 35, safety follow-up. Doses consisted of 300 ug of mutant IDH1 20-mer peptide each, paired with topical imiquimod. The chain recombines TRBV5-4 with TRBJ1-2; D is unresolved. This specimen consisted of PBMCs, obtained from a glioma patient whose treatment included an IDH1 peptide vaccine. The receptor comes from a woman aged 40 to 50 with glioma. Some clones in this sample may be carry-over from other donors' samples. As DNA, the CDR3 is TGTGCCAGCAGCCTGGGCTTTAACTATGGCTACACCTTC. The encoded protein is CASSLGFNYGYTF.